This TCR beta chain was captured by sequencing in a study of T cell changes during pregnancy in multiple sclerosis. Assay used: immunoSEQ multiplex PCR; TCRdb lists only in-frame clones, some missing. The sample yields approximately 53,000 clones, over 90% seen once. The sequencing here drew on CD4+ T cells from peripheral blood mononuclear cells, taken after pregnancy. This TCR was sampled from a female donor in good health, enrolled as a control in a pregnancy study.

The CDR3 protein is CASSLNQGNQPQHF. In DNA, the CDR3 is TGTGCCAGCAGCTTGAATCAGGGAAATCAGCCCCAGCATTTT. V is TRBV7-2 and J is TRBJ1-5; TRBD1 might be the D (5 bases). This CDR3 has 14 residues. The germline V gene encodes CDR1 SGHTA and CDR2 FQGNSA. The ends were cut back, 3 bases at V and 4 bases at J, with 10 bases in the middle.